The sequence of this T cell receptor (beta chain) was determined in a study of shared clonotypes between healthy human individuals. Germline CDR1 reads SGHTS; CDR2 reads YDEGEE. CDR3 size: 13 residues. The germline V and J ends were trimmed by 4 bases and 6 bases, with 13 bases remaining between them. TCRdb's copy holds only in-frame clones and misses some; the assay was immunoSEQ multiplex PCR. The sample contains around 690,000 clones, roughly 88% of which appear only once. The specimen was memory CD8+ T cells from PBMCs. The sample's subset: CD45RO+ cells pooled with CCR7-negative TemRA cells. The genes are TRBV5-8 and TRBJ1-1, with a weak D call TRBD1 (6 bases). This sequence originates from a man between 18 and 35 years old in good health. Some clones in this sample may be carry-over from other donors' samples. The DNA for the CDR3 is TGTGCCAGCAGCCACGGACAGACATCTGAAGCTTTCTTT. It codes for CASSHGQTSEAFF.